This is a list of T cell receptor beta chains from one sample in a study of T cell responses to AZD1222 COVID-19 vaccine. Repertoires were generated with immunoSEQ multiplex PCR, while TCRdb's copy carries only in-frame clones and drops some. Altogether 150,000 to 200,000 clones are present, around nine tenths being singletons, with the ten largest covering roughly 26%. The starting material was peripheral blood, obtained 28 days after the second AZD1222 dose. These receptor sequences come from an adult who received the AZD1222 COVID-19 vaccine. Each CDR3 is given with its conserved first and last residue. Each record gives: V gene, clone size, J gene, D gene, CDR3 length, CDR3 DNA, CDR3 protein. D genes are given only for firm matches. Clone size, where shown, is once, few, many, or a class for clones that have expanded.

>TRBV5-5|once|TRBJ2-7|NA|13
TGTGCCAGCAGCACGACGGTATCCTACGAGCAGTACTTC
CASSTTVSYEQYF
>TRBV7-9|NA|TRBJ2-7|NA|16
TGTGCCAGCAGCTTAAGCCACCCTAGCGCCAACTACGAGCAGTACTTC
CASSLSHPSANYEQYF
>TRBV28|NA|TRBJ2-7|NA|14
TGTGCCAGCAGTCCGGGACGGGAGCCCTACGAGCAGTACTTC
CASSPGREPYEQYF
>TRBV28|NA|TRBJ2-7|TRBD2|13
TGTGCCAGCGTCTTAGCGGGGTCCTACGAGCAGTACTTC
CASVLAGSYEQYF
>TRBV28|NA|TRBJ1-6|NA|12
TGTGCCGGGGGACCCACCAATTCACCCCTCCACTTT
CAGGPTNSPLHF
>TRBV27|NA|TRBJ2-7|TRBD2|17
TGTGCCAGCAGGGAACTGGGACTAGCGGGAAGTGGCTACGAGCAGTACTTC
CASRELGLAGSGYEQYF
>TRBV5-6|NA|TRBJ2-1|NA|15
TGTGCCAGCAGCCCCCTGGGGTCTCTACATGATGAGCAGTTCTTC
CASSPLGSLHDEQFF
>TRBV4-2|NA|TRBJ2-1|TRBD2|17
TGTGCCAGCAGCCAAGCGTGGACTAGCGGGAGAGGAAATGAGCAGTTCTTC
CASSQAWTSGRGNEQFF
>TRBV5-1|few|TRBJ1-5|TRBD1|19
TGCGCCAGCAGCTTGGCTGTGGTAACTTTCAGGGGGCAGGAACAGCCCCAGCATTTT
CASSLAVVTFRGQEQPQHF
>TRBV5-1|NA|TRBJ2-7|NA|13
TGCGCCAGCAGGCTAGACGGCTCCTACGAGCAGTACTTC
CASRLDGSYEQYF
>TRBV28|NA|TRBJ1-5|NA|12
TGTGCCAGCAGAATTTTGGGGCAGCCCCAGCATTTT
CASRILGQPQHF
>TRBV4-3|NA|TRBJ2-3|NA|17
TGCGCCAGCAGCCACGTAGGAGGAGGTCCTAGCACAGATACGCAGTATTTT
CASSHVGGGPSTDTQYF
>TRBV10-3|NA|TRBJ2-7|TRBD2|16
TGTGCCATCAGTGAGTCGCTAGCGGCCTTAGGTGGAGAGCAGTACTTC
CAISESLAALGGEQYF
>TRBV28|NA|TRBJ2-2|NA|15
TGTGCCAGCACCCTCGGGCCTTTGTACACCGGGGAGCTGTTTTTT
CASTLGPLYTGELFF
>TRBV21-1|NA|TRBJ1-1|NA|14
TGTGCCAGCAGCAATCCGGACAGGAACACTGAAGCTTTCTTT
CASSNPDRNTEAFF
>TRBV6-5|NA|TRBJ1-2|NA|13
TGTGCCAGCAGTAATCCAGCGTTCTATGGCTACACCTTC
CASSNPAFYGYTF
>TRBV30|NA|TRBJ1-6|NA|9
TGTGCCTGGATATCACCCCTCCACTTT
CAWISPLHF
>TRBV2|NA|TRBJ2-7|NA|14
TGTGCCAGCAGCTCCGGACCTCCCTCCTACGAGCAGTACTTC
CASSSGPPSYEQYF
>TRBV20-1|few|TRBJ1-1|NA|11
TGCAGTGCCCCCCTTAACACTGAAGCTTTCTTT
CSAPLNTEAFF
>TRBV12-3/TRBV12-4|few|TRBJ2-1|TRBD1|13
TGTGCCAGCAGTTTCGGGACAGGGGATGAGCAGTTCTTC
CASSFGTGDEQFF
>TRBV27|NA|TRBJ1-5|NA|14
TGTGCCAGCAGTGGCACGGGGGGCAATCAGCCCCAGCATTTT
CASSGTGGNQPQHF
>TRBV5-5|NA|TRBJ1-1|NA|13
TGTGCCAGCAGCCCGGACGAGAACACTGAAGCTTTCTTT
CASSPDENTEAFF
>TRBV4-1|NA|TRBJ2-5|TRBD1|19
TGCGCCAGCAGCCAGACCGGGACAGGGGGCGCGGGCGGTCAAGAGACCCAGTACTTC
CASSQTGTGGAGGQETQYF
>TRBV2|NA|TRBJ2-2|NA|14
TGTGCCAGCTTACCCGGGGGAAAGGCCGGGGAGCTGTTTTTT
CASLPGGKAGELFF
>TRBV4-3|NA|TRBJ1-5|NA|15
TGCGCCAGCAGCCAAGAGTACAGGAGCAATCAGCCCCAGCATTTT
CASSQEYRSNQPQHF
>TRBV7-8|NA|TRBJ2-7|NA|15
TGTGCCAGCAGCTTAGTGCAGGGCGAGACCTACGAGCAGTACTTC
CASSLVQGETYEQYF
>TRBV19|few|TRBJ2-2|NA|15
TGTGCCAGTAGTCCTCTCCGAACAGGGCACGGGGAGCTGTTTTTT
CASSPLRTGHGELFF
>TRBV7-2|NA|TRBJ1-1|NA|13
TGTGCCAGCAGCTTAGCGAGCGACGCTGAAGCTTTCTTT
CASSLASDAEAFF
>TRBV6-2/TRBV6-3|NA|TRBJ1-3|NA|15
TGTGCCAGCAGTGGCGGTCGATACTCTGGAAACACCATATATTTT
CASSGGRYSGNTIYF
>TRBV5-6|NA|TRBJ1-1|NA|14
TGTGCCAGCAGCCCACAGGGTTGGGGCACTGAAGCTTTCTTT
CASSPQGWGTEAFF
>TRBV25-1|NA|TRBJ1-1|NA|13
TGTGCCAGCAGTGAATATTGGGGATCTGAAGCTTTCTTT
CASSEYWGSEAFF
>TRBV11-2|NA|TRBJ1-1|NA|13
TGTGCCAGCAGCCCCTCCGTGAACACTGAAGCTTTCTTT
CASSPSVNTEAFF
>TRBV7-9|NA|TRBJ2-1|NA|11
TGTGCCAGCAGCGCCGGAAATGAGCAGTTCTTC
CASSAGNEQFF
>TRBV6-4|NA|TRBJ2-2|TRBD2|15
TGTGCCAGCAGTGACGAGCGGGAGTTCGGCGGGGAGCTGTTTTTT
CASSDEREFGGELFF
>TRBV19|NA|TRBJ1-6|NA|13
TGTGCCAGTAGTACCACCGGTCATTCACCCCTCCACTTT
CASSTTGHSPLHF
>TRBV14|NA|TRBJ1-6|TRBD1|15
TGTGCCAGCAGCCAAGGTACAGGGGGTAATTCACCCCTCCACTTT
CASSQGTGGNSPLHF
>TRBV2|NA|TRBJ2-7|NA|14
TGTGCCAGCTGGGGAGGTAGCGTGACCTACGAGCAGTACTTC
CASWGGSVTYEQYF
>TRBV6-2/TRBV6-3|NA|TRBJ2-1|TRBD2|15
TGTGCCAGCAGTAACGGACTAGCGGGAGAGGATGAGCAGTTCTTC
CASSNGLAGEDEQFF
>TRBV9|few|TRBJ1-2|NA|14
TGTGCCAGCAGCGTCGGACGTACGTCTACTGGCTACACCTTC
CASSVGRTSTGYTF
>TRBV24-1|NA|TRBJ2-2|NA|18
TGTGCCACCAGTGATTTAGCAGCGGGTTTCGCGAACACCGGGGAGCTGTTTTTT
CATSDLAAGFANTGELFF
>TRBV9|once|TRBJ2-2|NA|14
TGTGCCAGCAGCGTAGGACAGAGCGACGGGGAGCTGTTTTTT
CASSVGQSDGELFF
>TRBV7-8|NA|TRBJ1-4|NA|15
TGTGCCAGCAGCTCTAACAGAGGTAGCAATGAAAAACTGTTTTTT
CASSSNRGSNEKLFF
>TRBV7-9|NA|TRBJ2-7|NA|14
TGTGCCAGCAGCGGGACGAGTGGGTCCTACGAGCAGTACTTC
CASSGTSGSYEQYF
>TRBV6-5|NA|TRBJ2-7|NA|13
TGTGCCAGCCTGGACAGCAACGACTACGAGCAGTACTTC
CASLDSNDYEQYF
>TRBV5-1|NA|TRBJ2-7|NA|13
TGCGCCAGCAGCTTACTACAGGGTTACGAGCAGTACTTC
CASSLLQGYEQYF
>TRBV28|once|TRBJ1-1|NA|15
TGTGCCAGCAGTCCTCCGGGAGGGATGAACACTGAAGCTTTCTTT
CASSPPGGMNTEAFF
>TRBV28|NA|TRBJ2-5|NA|17
TGTGCCAGCAGTCCACCGACGGGGGCAAAATCGCAAGAGACCCAGTACTTC
CASSPPTGAKSQETQYF
>TRBV11-3|NA|TRBJ2-2|TRBD2|16
TGTGCCAGCAGCACTCGACTAGCGGGAGACACCGGGGAGCTGTTTTTT
CASSTRLAGDTGELFF